These 3 T cell receptor beta chains share one sample of origin, sequenced in a study of cytomegalovirus exposure and HLA in healthy donors. Clones were sequenced by immunoSEQ multiplex PCR, and TCRdb holds only the in-frame ones, with some missing. The table shows tens of thousands of clones, with roughly 94% occurring only once. Source material: PBMCs. Source of these receptors: a man between 18 and 35 years old in good health and CMV-seropositive.

The chain carries TRBV28 and TRBJ2-7, with a possible D match to TRBD2 (6 bases). Germline CDR1 and CDR2: MDHEN and SYDVKM. V lost 6 bases and J 4 bases, leaving 13 bases between the germline ends. The CDR3 has 13 amino acids. The CDR3 DNA reads as TGTGCCAGCAGCCCGAGCGGGTGGTACGAGCAGTACTTC. Residues: CASSPSGWYEQYF.

The rearrangement uses TRBV28 and TRBJ2-7; 8 bases line up with TRBD1. Trimming at V came to 3 bases and at J to 2 bases, leaving 3 bases not matched to a gene. CDR1 is MDHEN, CDR2 SYDVKM, per germline. The CDR3 is 14 residues long. The CDR3 spells CASSFLQGAYEQYF. The CDR3 DNA reads TGTGCCAGCAGTTTTTTACAGGGGGCCTACGAGCAGTACTTC. The full variable domain, rest sourced from reference TRBV28 and TRBJ2-7, is DVKVTQSSRYLVKRTGEKVFLECVQDMDHENMFWYRQDPGLGLRLIYFSYDVKMKEKGDIPEGYSVSREKKERFSLILESASTNQTSMYLCASSFLQGAYEQYFGPGTRLTVT.

V usage is TRBV19 and J usage is TRBJ1-5; D ambiguous. Germline loops: CDR1 LNHDA, CDR2 SQIVND (reference sequence). The CDR3 runs to 15 residues. V was clipped by 1 base and J by 3 bases, with 10 bases between them. The CDR3 loop is CASSIVGGANQPQHF. The CDR3 DNA reads TGTGCCAGTAGTATAGTAGGAGGTGCCAATCAGCCCCAGCATTTT.